Listed below are T cell receptor beta chains from one sample, sequenced in a study of blood T cell repertoires in COVID-19. Repertoires were generated with immunoSEQ multiplex PCR, while TCRdb's copy carries only in-frame clones and drops some. The data contain around 450,000 clones, roughly nine tenths of them singletons. Sequenced input: PBMCs or T cells enriched from blood (not recorded which). All receptors come from a woman under 30 with acute COVID-19. CDR3s include the opening cysteine and the closing phenylalanine or tryptophan.

TRBJ2-5 | 14 | TRBV29-1 | CSVTKEGAWETQYF
TRBJ2-2 | 15 | TRBV6-5 | CASTNGQGSSGELFF
TRBJ2-5 | 15 | TRBV3-1/TRBV3-2 | CASSTRLAGAETQYF
TRBJ2-1 | 17 | TRBV27 | CASSMRLAGGQGDEQFF
TRBJ2-4 | 16 | TRBV7-9 | CASSGSAGLAKNIQYF
TRBJ2-1 | 15 | TRBV6-2/TRBV6-3 | CASSYSSGRSNEQFF
TRBJ1-1 | 13 | TRBV2 | CASRRQMNTEAFF
TRBJ2-2 | 15 | TRBV27 | CASSFRDREIGELFF
TRBJ2-7 | 13 | TRBV7-2 | CASSSPGTSGLYF
TRBJ2-5 | 15 | TRBV5-1 | CASSLAPGGGETQYF
TRBJ1-1 | 13 | TRBV4-1 | CASSQDRSTEAFF
TRBJ2-3 | 16 | TRBV6-6 | CASSYSARRGTDTQYF
TRBJ2-7 | 14 | TRBV5-5 | CASSVGTGYYEQYF
TRBJ1-2 | 14 | TRBV27 | CASSPPGAVYGYTF
TRBJ1-2 | 15 | TRBV19 | CASSIDQWQGSIYTF
TRBJ2-7 | 14 | TRBV7-9 | CASSPGTSHYEQYF
TRBJ2-7 | 12 | TRBV2 | CASSSGSDEQYF
TRBJ2-5 | 16 | TRBV11-2 | CASSLRGDRADGTQYF
TRBJ2-1 | 16 | TRBV6-2/TRBV6-3 | CASSYPVTGGYNEQFF
TRBJ2-1 | 14 | TRBV2 | CASSGRLAYNEQFF
TRBJ1-1 | 13 | TRBV4-1 | CASSQAGATEAFF
TRBJ2-1 | 15 | TRBV9 | CASSVVSGRRDEQFF
TRBJ2-7 | 15 | TRBV5-1 | CASSLDAGVRYEQYF
TRBJ1-6 | 15 | TRBV3-1/TRBV3-2 | CASSRIGTVSSPLHF
TRBJ1-3 | 15 | TRBV2 | CASSLTAFSGNTIYF
TRBJ2-2 | 14 | TRBV4-3 | CASSLGQRTGELFF
TRBJ2-1 | 16 | TRBV4-3 | CASSQDSGLAGNEQFF
TRBJ1-1 | 14 | TRBV30 | CAWSQIPGNTEAFF
TRBJ2-2 | 15 | TRBV2 | CASSADRGNAGELFF
TRBJ1-2 | 14 | TRBV15 | CATSSPGMGYGYTF
TRBJ2-4 | 13 | TRBV4-1 | CASSSLAKNIQYF
TRBJ1-4 | 15 | TRBV11-2 | CASSLVGGINEKLFF
TRBJ2-5 | 15 | TRBV7-9 | CASSFSASGKETQYF
TRBJ2-2 | 13 | TRBV19 | CASSKGADGELFF
TRBJ2-2 | 13 | TRBV5-5 | CASSFHHTGELFF
TRBJ1-2 | 14 | TRBV5-1 | CASSRTGSNYGYTF
TRBJ1-4 | 12 | TRBV10-2 | CASRTEHEKLFF
TRBJ2-1 | 16 | TRBV10-1 | CASSESSLAGIGEQFF
TRBJ1-3 | 14 | TRBV11-2 | CASNIRAGGNTIYF
TRBJ1-2 | 13 | TRBV2 | CASSFTPNYGYTF
TRBJ1-2 | 14 | TRBV3-1/TRBV3-2 | CASSQEGAGYGYTF
TRBJ2-7 | 13 | TRBV9 | CASSEDSSYEQYF
TRBJ2-7 | 12 | TRBV2 | CASSGRTYEQYF
TRBJ2-7 | 15 | TRBV6-1 | CASSEGTSGFYEQYF
TRBJ1-2 | 14 | TRBV28 | CASSFLQGAYGYTF
TRBJ2-2 | 14 | TRBV10-3 | CAISEDRDTGELFF
TRBJ2-1 | 16 | TRBV9 | CASSVDQRVSYNEQFF
TRBJ2-3 | 15 | TRBV9 | CASSVTGALTDTQYF
TRBJ2-5 | 11 | TRBV2 | CANGGEETQYF
TRBJ2-3 | 12 | TRBV11-3 | CASSFRADTQYF
TRBJ2-3 | 17 | TRBV11-2 | CASSLDGTGVISDTQYF
TRBJ2-7 | 15 | TRBV3-1/TRBV3-2 | CASSQALAGSYEQYF
TRBJ2-7 | 15 | TRBV6-2/TRBV6-3 | CASIPRGSSTYEQYF
TRBJ2-7 | 13 | TRBV4-3 | CASSPADGYEQYF
TRBJ2-2 | 13 | TRBV9 | CASSVAYTGELFF
TRBJ1-6 | 15 | TRBV6-5 | CASSYNRGDNSPLHF
TRBJ2-1 | 15 | TRBV4-1 | CASSQGLAGYNEQFF
TRBJ1-5 | 17 | TRBV23-1 | CASSQSADRASNQPQHF
TRBJ1-4 | 15 | TRBV3-1/TRBV3-2 | CASSQGMTANEKLFF
TRBJ2-2 | 12 | TRBV30 | CAWTRGLRELFF